The 14 T cell receptor beta chains below were found in one sample sequenced in a study of T cell clones after liver transplantation. Libraries were prepared by immunoSEQ multiplex PCR; TCRdb keeps only in-frame clonotypes and omits some of them. The table includes about 80,000 clones, around four fifths detected once. The specimen was CD4+ T cells from blood, collected approximately 3.5 years after liver transplant. These receptor sequences come from a human patient who received a liver transplant. Some T cells here may be from the graft donor.

The chain employs TRBV19 and TRBJ1-2; 7 bases map to TRBD1. Germline V gene lookup returns CDR1 LNHDA and CDR2 SQIVND (reference sequence). The V segment lost 4 bases and the J segment 6 bases; nucleotides outside the gene matches: 5. CDR3 length: 13 amino acids. In DNA form, the CDR3 reads TGTGCCAGTAGTAAGGGACAGTTCGATGGCTACACCTTC. Translation: CASSKGQFDGYTF.

This clone was detected a few times. The V gene is TRBV18, the J gene TRBJ2-7; either TRBD1 or TRBD2 may supply D (7 bases each). The CDR3 has 18 residues. CDR1 is KGHSH and CDR2 is LQKENI in the germline V gene. Trimming removed 0 bases at V and 3 bases at J, with 21 bases between. CDR3 amino acids: CASSPPGRGKGASYEQYF. The CDR3, as DNA: TGTGCCAGCTCACCACCGGGGAGGGGCAAGGGGGCAAGCTACGAGCAGTACTTC.

The rearrangement links TRBV4-1 to TRBJ1-4; 7 bases line up with TRBD1. Germline V gene lookup returns CDR1 MGHRA and CDR2 YSYEKL. This CDR3 comprises 17 residues. After removal of 0 bases from V and 8 bases from J, the junction contained 12 bases not matched to a gene. CDR3 sequence reads: CASSQDRGTVLGEKLFF. The CDR3 DNA is TGCGCCAGCAGCCAAGATAGGGGGACAGTCCTGGGGGAAAAACTGTTTTTT.

The CDR3 reads CAIGFRAGSSYEQYF. DNA of the CDR3: TGTGCCATCGGGTTCAGGGCGGGATCCTCCTACGAGCAGTACTTC. The chain combines TRBV10-3 with TRBJ2-7, with a possible D match to TRBD2 (6 bases). The germline V gene has CDR1 ENHRY and CDR2 SYGVKD. The CDR3 is 15 residues long. The germline V and J ends were trimmed by 8 bases and 0 bases, with 17 bases remaining between them.

CDR3 in amino acids: CASSQGDRPSLGQFF. CDR3 in DNA: TGCGCCAGCAGCCAAGGGGATAGGCCTTCTCTGGGGCAGTTCTTC. The gene calls are TRBV4-3 and TRBJ2-1; D uncertain. The CDR3 length is 15 residues. Trimming stripped 1 base from V and 12 bases from J, with 19 bases between. Germline assignment: CDR1 LGHNA and CDR2 YSLEER.

The chain is built from TRBV2 and TRBJ1-5; D not resolved. The CDR3 totals 13 residues. The germline V and J ends were trimmed by 3 bases and 4 bases, with 7 bases remaining between them. Germline assignment: CDR1 SNHLY and CDR2 FYNNEI. The CDR3 coding sequence is TGTGCCAGCAGTGACCAGCTTAATCAGCCCCAGCATTTT. Protein product: CASSDQLNQPQHF.

This rearrangement joins TRBV7-2 to TRBJ2-1; 14 positions agree with TRBD2. Germline CDR1 and CDR2: SGHTA and FQGNSA. Losses at the gene ends were 5 bases for V and 7 bases for J; bases not matched to a gene: 10. This CDR3 has 17 amino acids. Here the CDR3 reads CASSPRGTSGSGNEQFF. As DNA, the CDR3 is TGTGCCAGCAGCCCTCGCGGGACTAGCGGGAGTGGGAATGAGCAGTTCTTC.

The chain uses TRBV7-2 and TRBJ2-1; 11 nucleotides align to TRBD2. CDR3 size: 15 residues. The germline V gene has CDR1 SGHTA and CDR2 FQGNSA. After removal of 5 bases from V and 3 bases from J, the junction contained 3 bases not matched to a gene. Here the CDR3 DNA reads TGTGCCAGCAGCGAGACTAGCGGGATCTACAATGAGCAGTTCTTC. Its translation: CASSETSGIYNEQFF. The entire variable domain, with the rest obtained from reference TRBV7-2 and TRBJ2-1, is as follows: GAGVSQSPSNKVTEKGKDVELRCDPISGHTALYWYRQSLGQGLEFLIYFQGNSAPDKSGLPSDRFSAERTGGSVSTLTIQRTQQEDSAVYLCASSETSGIYNEQFFGPGTRLTVL.

This clone was found a few times. The same CDR3 can be traced to other DNA sequences in this sample. This chain joins TRBV9 and TRBJ2-2, with 9 nucleotides matching TRBD1. Unmatched junction bases numbered 9, after V lost 4 bases and J lost 5 bases. Germline V CDR1 and CDR2: SGDLS, YYNGEE. The CDR3 spans 16 residues. The CDR3 reads CASSPQGTGYTGELFF. The CDR3 DNA follows: TGTGCCAGCAGCCCCCAGGGGACAGGGTATACCGGGGAGCTGTTTTTT.

This clone has only a few counts. V gene TRBV15 combines with J gene TRBJ2-7, with 9 bases lining up with TRBD1. The CDR3 is made up of 15 amino acids. The trim removed 1 base at V and 3 bases at J, leaving 4 bases unmatched. From germline, CDR1 is LNHNV and CDR2 YYDKDF (reference sequence). The CDR3 here is CATSRAGQGNYEQYF. The CDR3, as DNA: TGTGCCACCAGCAGAGCCGGACAGGGGAACTACGAGCAGTACTTC.

The J gene is TRBJ1-4, the V gene TRBV7-3, with D possibly being TRBD1 (6 bases). Germline loops: CDR1 SGHTA, CDR2 FQGTGA. The V end was cut by 4 bases, the J end by 8 bases, with 14 bases between. The CDR3 totals 14 residues. The chain's CDR3 is CASSSYRDEEKLFF. The CDR3 coding sequence is TGTGCCAGCAGCTCTTACAGGGATGAGGAAAAACTGTTTTTT.

V usage is TRBV27 and J usage is TRBJ1-1; D gene unclear. Germline assignment: CDR1 MNHEY and CDR2 SMNVEV (reference sequence). The CDR3 has 15 amino acids. V was pared by 4 bases and J by 1 base, with 13 bases between. As DNA, the CDR3 is TGTGCCAGCAGTTCCGAGGGCTTCGCGAACACTGAAGCTTTCTTT. This gives the protein CASSSEGFANTEAFF.

V is TRBV28 and J is TRBJ2-7; D possibly corresponds to TRBD2 (7 bases). The CDR3 length is 16 residues. Trimming cost V 1 base and J 3 bases, with 16 bases left between them. CDR1 and CDR2 (germline): MDHEN, SYDVKM. CDR3 amino acids: CASSLSKQGGLYEQYF. CDR3 sequence (DNA): TGTGCCAGCAGTTTATCTAAACAGGGAGGGCTCTACGAGCAGTACTTC.

The chain employs TRBV6-1 and TRBJ2-5; 10 positions agree with TRBD1. Unmatched junction bases numbered 2, after V lost 5 bases and J lost 2 bases. This CDR3 has 14 amino acids. Per the germline V gene, CDR1 is MNHNS and CDR2 is SASEGT. The CDR3: CASSWDRGQETQYF. As DNA, the CDR3 is TGTGCCAGCAGTTGGGACAGGGGACAAGAGACCCAGTACTTC.